A selection of T cell receptor beta chains follows, all from one sample in a study of breast tumors, draining lymph nodes, adjacent tissues. TCRdb independently ran MiXCR on the multiplex PCR reads; one entry per CDR3 protein. The table shows about 230,000 distinct CDR3 sequences, with roughly 32% occurring only once. The sequencing input was axillary lymph node tissue. The source of these receptors is a female donor with breast cancer. Some clones in this sample may be carry-over from other donors' samples. CDR3s leave out the opening cysteine and the closing phenylalanine or tryptophan. D genes are given only for firm matches.

V gene	D gene	J gene	CDR3 protein
TRBV6-5	.	TRBJ1-5	ASSYSIGGNQPQH
TRBV2	.	TRBJ2-7	ASSDGDTDWQY
TRBV6-6	.	TRBJ2-5	ASSYGVETQY
TRBV6-1	TRBD1	TRBJ1-5	ASSQAGTGQTSNQPQH
TRBV6-1	.	TRBJ1-5	ASRTGPVGNQPQH
TRBV19	.	TRBJ1-2	ASGLRGGIGDAYGYT
TRBV7-2	.	TRBJ1-3	ASSLETVRNTIY
TRBV7-3	.	TRBJ2-2	ASSLKPGADTGELF
TRBV6-2/TRBV6-3	TRBD2	TRBJ2-7	ASSHRSGRNNEQY
TRBV20-1	.	TRBJ2-1	SAGLPGEGYYEQF
TRBV11-2	.	TRBJ2-7	ASSAYGGPYEQY
TRBV29-1	.	TRBJ2-1	SGKTARREQF
TRBV7-2	TRBD2	TRBJ2-1	ASSFQGLADNEQF
TRBV7-9	.	TRBJ2-3	ASSIRVSYNEQY
TRBV20-1	TRBD1	TRBJ1-2	SARETGLSNGYT
TRBV2	TRBD1	TRBJ1-2	ASSGQGWGYGYT
TRBV15	TRBD1	TRBJ1-5	ATSKDRVYEQPQH
TRBV7-9	.	TRBJ2-3	ASSLEGRADEQY
TRBV9	.	TRBJ2-3	ASSVVGGLSDTQY
TRBV24-1	.	TRBJ2-7	ATSDFSGFHEQY
TRBV4-2	TRBD1	TRBJ1-1	ASSQGDRANIEAF
TRBV29-1	.	TRBJ2-5	SRGVYPETQY
TRBV29-1	TRBD1	TRBJ2-2	SVGQGDANTGELF
TRBV5-1	.	TRBJ1-1	ASSLGHRANTEAF
TRBV3-1	TRBD2	TRBJ2-3	ASSQELRLAGSTDTQY
TRBV10-3	TRBD2	TRBJ2-5	ATGGTSGLETQY
TRBV19	.	TRBJ2-3	ASRRQGTDTQY
TRBV6-7	TRBD2	TRBJ2-7	ASRHGRASYEQY
TRBV6-1	TRBD1	TRBJ1-2	ASRDPDRGLGYT
TRBV5-1	.	TRBJ2-3	ASSSFRRGQTTDTQY
TRBV14	.	TRBJ2-5	ASSQEWWETQY
TRBV2	.	TRBJ2-7	ASSETLTAYEQY
TRBV9	.	TRBJ2-2	ASSVRQYQNTGELF
TRBV24-1	TRBD2	TRBJ2-3	ATSDFGTSGRKDTQY
TRBV20-1	TRBD2	TRBJ2-1	SARRTSGSCEQF
TRBV27	.	TRBJ1-5	ASSLSWGLNQPQH
TRBV19	.	TRBJ1-5	ASSSKVSNQPQH
TRBV14	TRBD1	TRBJ2-1	ASSRQGSHNEQF
TRBV20-1	TRBD2	TRBJ2-7	SAPGTSGRRYEQY
TRBV19	.	TRBJ1-5	ASSMGRAMSRETQH
TRBV14	.	TRBJ2-3	ASSPGTAGRGQY
TRBV6-1	TRBD2	TRBJ2-7	ASRQTSGKVPQY
TRBV6-5	TRBD2	TRBJ2-3	ASSYLSGKADTQY
TRBV7-9	.	TRBJ1-1	ASSLGLQDEAF
TRBV6-5	.	TRBJ2-3	ASSYDLRGGGTDTQY
TRBV19	.	TRBJ2-1	ATSGQGQRNEQF
TRBV7-2	.	TRBJ2-2	ASSLEQTTGELF
TRBV7-9	TRBD2	TRBJ2-5	ASSLAPSGIETQY
TRBV2	TRBD1	TRBJ2-2	ASRDRVNTGELF
TRBV6-2/TRBV6-3	TRBD1	TRBJ2-7	ASSPSGTGSYERY
TRBV7-6	.	TRBJ1-1	ASSLVGMGNTEAF
TRBV6-6	.	TRBJ2-1	ASSHAEPPHNEQF
TRBV20-1	.	TRBJ2-7	SARDPGTYSPYEQY
TRBV12-3/TRBV12-4	.	TRBJ1-6	ASSLGRSSYNSPLH
TRBV29-1	.	TRBJ2-7	SVEEEVGGGYEQY
TRBV7-9	TRBD2	TRBJ2-7	ASSPLAGNNHEQY
TRBV9	TRBD2	TRBJ2-3	ASRPGLAGSTDTQY